This TCR beta chain stems from a study of PD-1 blockade in classical Hodgkin lymphoma. Whole-study findings and limits: The drivers behind the repertoire differences, possibly disease activity or prior therapy, remain undefined.

Trimming shortened V by 2 bases and J by 3 bases, and 12 bases separated the two germline ends. This CDR3 has 15 residues. The germline V gene has CDR1 KGHSH and CDR2 LQKENI. Time point in this sample: newly diagnosed, previously untreated cHL patient sample. The table came from immunoSEQ multiplex PCR; TCRdb's copy has only in-frame clones and leaves some out. This table has about 47,000 clones, roughly 93% appearing once. This clone was recorded a few times. The antigen is unknown. V is TRBV18 and J is TRBJ2-3; D is possibly TRBD2 (5 bases). The clonotype comes from a human donor with classical Hodgkin lymphoma. The sequenced sample consisted of peripheral blood mononuclear cells (PBMCs). CDR3 loop: CASSPDPGLTDTQYF. For the CDR3, the DNA is TGTGCCAGCTCACCAGATCCAGGACTTACAGATACGCAGTATTTT.